This TCR beta chain was sequenced during a study of blood T cell repertoires in COVID-19 (dated by TCRdb to about 2020). Context from the whole study: Samples covering the acute and convalescent phases of COVID-19 were provided by collaborators in the United States, Italy and Spain. The material from the prospective study consisted of cDNA or gDNA derived from T cells, B-cell-depleted T cells, or PBMCs. The samples were drawn from two sources: the first 160 participants of the ongoing ImmuneRACE study, and about 1,300 subjects contributed by 6 global collaborators. Deeply sampled blood TCRbeta repertoires from subjects exposed to, actively infected with, or recovered from COVID-19 were included in the dataset. HLA class I and class II types, where available, came from metadata supplied by the sample provider rather than from assay-based typing. A de-identified subject ID, COVID-19 status, age in years and sex were almost always included in the sample metadata. The repertoires were released in a freely available public database meant as a resource for research on the immune response to SARS-CoV-2.

On the study overall, not on this receptor specifically: The quantity of clinical and demographic metadata differed by source and by participant and was supplied without curation.

TCRbeta CDR3 regions were amplified from genomic DNA by means of the immunoSEQ Assay, a bias-controlled multiplex PCR. The original methods were these. Within the assay, amplification of reference gene primers was used to estimate how many nucleated cells each sample contained. To quantify the absolute abundance of each unique TCRbeta CDR3 rearrangement, sequence reads were collapsed and filtered. For each sample, productive Simpson clonality was calculated as the square root of Simpson's diversity index across productive rearrangements. TCRdb retrieved this table from immuneACCESS and kept in-frame rearrangements only. Not all clones are present; in checked studies, unresolved V genes account for under half, and no reason is known for the remainder. The V and J calls and clone size were taken over from that table, and D and trimming were inferred from the DNA. This sample lists 200,000 or so clones; just under 90% were detected once. Of the sample, 2% to 3% is held by the ten largest clones.

This clone was seen only once. Its antigen is not yet known. No qualities accompany the bases; no much larger clone lies one base away. In Seattle, one collaborating source enrolled patients while the infection was active and tracked those patients longitudinally over the course of disease. The collaborating institutions used their own protocols to collect whole blood in K2EDTA tubes. For TCRbeta analysis, collaborators shipped samples as frozen whole blood, isolated PBMCs, or DNA extracted from either of those sample types. The CDR3 runs 13 amino acids, cysteine and phenylalanine included. CDR3 DNA only is kept here, 39 bases in frame from base 1. The trim is 5 bases for V and 5 bases for J, with a gap of 12 bases between the germline ends. Based on the germline V gene (reference sequence), the CDR1 and CDR2 sequences are MNHEY and SMNVEV.

This receptor was obtained from a man aged 30 to 45 with COVID-19, enrolled during active disease. This chain is built from TRBV27 and TRBJ2-5; 6 matching bases give a weak D call of TRBD1. What was sequenced was peripheral blood. The CDR3 in this case is CASSQGRSETQYF. The base sequence is TGTGCCAGCAGTCAGGGGCGATCGGAGACCCAGTACTTC.